Here is one T cell receptor (beta chain) with its context. What it recognizes is unknown. RNA, once extracted, was reverse transcribed into cDNA for use as the sequencing template. Using immunoSEQ multiplex PCR, the repertoire was profiled, and TCRdb retains in-frame clones only, with some absent. Of under 350,000 clones listed, roughly 60% are singletons. CDR1 and CDR2 from the germline V gene are SGHTA and FQGNSA. Trimming cost V 4 bases and J 3 bases, with 12 bases left between them. The CDR3 is 15 amino acids. Treatment of the sample: oral pan-JAK inhibitor, 5-10 mg twice daily. The data derive from a study of CD8+ T cells in alopecia areata. Study in general: Severity was scored as percentage of affected scalp area in treated patients.

Findings and limits, study-wide: Any link of baseline CD8+ expansion to response, resting on one nonresponder, remains uncertain. Tofacitinib produced a significant decrease in scalp clonality and in expanded CD8+ clones among the top 100. During tofacitinib treatment, many expanded lesional clones remained in scalp and blood.

The source was CD4+ T cells sorted from blood, collected at week 24, from a patient treated with tofacitinib. The receptor comes from a human donor with alopecia areata. This sequence joins TRBV7-2 and TRBJ2-2; D tentatively reads TRBD1 or TRBD2 (5 bases each). This CDR3 is CASSWKLGDTGELFF. In nucleotides, the CDR3 is TGTGCCAGCAGCTGGAAGCTGGGGGACACCGGGGAGCTGTTTTTT.